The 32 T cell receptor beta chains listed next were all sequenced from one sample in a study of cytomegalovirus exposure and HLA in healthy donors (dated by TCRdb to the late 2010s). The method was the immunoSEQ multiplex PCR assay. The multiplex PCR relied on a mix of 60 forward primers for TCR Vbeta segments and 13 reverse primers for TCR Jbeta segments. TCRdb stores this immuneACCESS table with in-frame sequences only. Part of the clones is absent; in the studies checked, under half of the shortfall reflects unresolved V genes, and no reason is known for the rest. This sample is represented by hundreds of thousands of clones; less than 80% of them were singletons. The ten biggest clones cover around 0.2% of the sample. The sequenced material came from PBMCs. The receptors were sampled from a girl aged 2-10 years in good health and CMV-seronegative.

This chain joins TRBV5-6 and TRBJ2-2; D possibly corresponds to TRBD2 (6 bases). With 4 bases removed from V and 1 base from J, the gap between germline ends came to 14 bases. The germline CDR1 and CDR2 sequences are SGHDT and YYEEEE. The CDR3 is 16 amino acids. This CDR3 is CASSRETGLNTGELFF. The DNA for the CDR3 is TGTGCCAGCAGCAGAGAAACGGGACTGAACACCGGGGAGCTGTTTTTT. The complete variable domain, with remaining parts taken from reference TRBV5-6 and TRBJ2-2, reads DAGVTQSPTHLIKTRGQQVTLRCSPKSGHDTVSWYQQALGQGPQFIFQYYEEEERQRGNFPDRFSGHQFPNYSSELNVNALLLGDSALYLCASSRETGLNTGELFFGEGSRLTVL.

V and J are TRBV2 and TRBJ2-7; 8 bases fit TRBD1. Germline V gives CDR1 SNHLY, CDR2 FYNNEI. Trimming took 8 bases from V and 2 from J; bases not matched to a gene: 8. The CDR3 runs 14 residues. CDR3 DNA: TGTGCCAGCGCTCCGGACAGGGTTGCCTACGAGCAGTACTTC. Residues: CASAPDRVAYEQYF.

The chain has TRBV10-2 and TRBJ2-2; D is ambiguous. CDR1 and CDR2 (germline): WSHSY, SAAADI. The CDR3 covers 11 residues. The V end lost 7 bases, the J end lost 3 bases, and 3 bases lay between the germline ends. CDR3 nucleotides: TGCGCCAGCACGGACACCGGGGAGCTGTTTTTT. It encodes CASTDTGELFF.

CDR3 sequence (DNA): TGTGCCAGCAGTCAACAGGGTAGAGGGGAAAAACTGTTTTTT. It is translated as CASSQQGRGEKLFF. The chain joins TRBV25-1 to TRBJ1-4; D is perhaps TRBD1 (6 bases). CDR1 is MGHDK and CDR2 is SYGVNS in the germline V gene. Trimming removed 5 bases at V and 8 bases at J, with 15 bases between. The CDR3 is made up of 14 amino acids. Filled out from reference TRBV25-1 and TRBJ1-4, the complete variable domain reads EADIYQTPRYLVIGTGKKITLECSQTMGHDKMYWYQQDPGMELHLIHYSYGVNSTEKGDLSSESTVSRIRTEHFPLTLESARPSHTSQYLCASSQQGRGEKLFFGSGTQLSVL.

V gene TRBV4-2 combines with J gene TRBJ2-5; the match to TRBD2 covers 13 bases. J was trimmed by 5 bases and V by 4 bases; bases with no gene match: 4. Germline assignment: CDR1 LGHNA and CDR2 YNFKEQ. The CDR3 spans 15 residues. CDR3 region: CASSPRLAGGETQYF. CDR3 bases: TGTGCCAGCAGCCCCCGACTAGCGGGAGGTGAGACCCAGTACTTC.

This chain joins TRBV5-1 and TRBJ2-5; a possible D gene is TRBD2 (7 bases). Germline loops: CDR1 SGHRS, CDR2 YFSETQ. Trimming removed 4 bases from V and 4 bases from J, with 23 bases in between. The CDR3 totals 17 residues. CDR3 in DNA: TGCGCCAGCAGCCCCATTCCGGGGGGCGCGGTAGGAGAGACCCAGTACTTC. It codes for CASSPIPGGAVGETQYF.

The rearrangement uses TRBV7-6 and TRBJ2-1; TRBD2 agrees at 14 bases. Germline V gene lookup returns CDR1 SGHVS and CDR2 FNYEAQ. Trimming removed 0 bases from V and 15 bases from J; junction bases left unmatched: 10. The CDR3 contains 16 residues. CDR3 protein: CASSLARETSGGDRFF. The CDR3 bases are TGTGCCAGCAGCTTAGCGCGAGAGACTAGCGGGGGGGACCGGTTCTTC.

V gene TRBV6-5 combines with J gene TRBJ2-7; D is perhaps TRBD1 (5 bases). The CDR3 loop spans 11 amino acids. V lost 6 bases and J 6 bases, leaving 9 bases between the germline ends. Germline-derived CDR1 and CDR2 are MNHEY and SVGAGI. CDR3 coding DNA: TGTGCCAGCAGCCAGGGAATCGAGCAGTACTTC. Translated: CASSQGIEQYF.

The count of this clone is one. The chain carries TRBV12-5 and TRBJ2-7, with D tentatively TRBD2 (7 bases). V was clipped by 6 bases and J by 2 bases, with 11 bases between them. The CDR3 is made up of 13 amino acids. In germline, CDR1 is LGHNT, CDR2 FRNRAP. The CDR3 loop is CASGKGGAYEQYF. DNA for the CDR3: TGTGCTAGTGGGAAAGGGGGGGCCTACGAGCAGTACTTC.

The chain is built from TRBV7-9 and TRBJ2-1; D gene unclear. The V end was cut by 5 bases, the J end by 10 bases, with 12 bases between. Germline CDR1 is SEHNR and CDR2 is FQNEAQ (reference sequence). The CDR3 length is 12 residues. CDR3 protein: CASSPEEWEQFF. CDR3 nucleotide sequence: TGTGCCAGCAGCCCAGAGGAGTGGGAGCAGTTCTTC.

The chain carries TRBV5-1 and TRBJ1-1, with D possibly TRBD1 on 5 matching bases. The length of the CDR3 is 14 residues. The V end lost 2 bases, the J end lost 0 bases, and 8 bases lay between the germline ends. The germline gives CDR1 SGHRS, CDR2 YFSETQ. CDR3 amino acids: CASSFDSLNTEAFF. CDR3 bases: TGCGCCAGCAGCTTTGACAGCCTGAACACTGAAGCTTTCTTT.

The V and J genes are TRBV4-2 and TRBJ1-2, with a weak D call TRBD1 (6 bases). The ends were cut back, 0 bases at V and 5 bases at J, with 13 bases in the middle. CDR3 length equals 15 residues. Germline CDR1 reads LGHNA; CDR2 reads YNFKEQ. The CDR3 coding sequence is TGTGCCAGCAGCCAAGACTACGGGGGGGCTTATGGCTACACCTTC. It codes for CASSQDYGGAYGYTF.

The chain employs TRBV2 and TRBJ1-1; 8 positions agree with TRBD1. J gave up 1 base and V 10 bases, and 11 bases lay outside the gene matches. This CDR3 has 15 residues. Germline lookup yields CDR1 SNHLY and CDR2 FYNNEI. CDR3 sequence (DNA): TGTGCCAACAGGGCTCCGGGACAGGCGAACACTGAAGCTTTCTTT. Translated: CANRAPGQANTEAFF.

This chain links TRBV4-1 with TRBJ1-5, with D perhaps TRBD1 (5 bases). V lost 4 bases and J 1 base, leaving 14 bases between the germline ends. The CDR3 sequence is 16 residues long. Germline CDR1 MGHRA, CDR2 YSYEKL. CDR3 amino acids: CASSPELGASNQPQHF. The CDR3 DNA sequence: TGCGCCAGCAGCCCCGAGCTAGGGGCCAGCAATCAGCCCCAGCATTTT.

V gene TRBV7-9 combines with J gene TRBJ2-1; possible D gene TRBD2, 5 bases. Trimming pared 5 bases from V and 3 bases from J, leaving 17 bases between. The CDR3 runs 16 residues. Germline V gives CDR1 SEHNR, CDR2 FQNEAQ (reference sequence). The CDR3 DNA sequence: TGTGCCAGCAGCACCACGCGGGCAGGATACTACAATGAGCAGTTCTTC. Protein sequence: CASSTTRAGYYNEQFF. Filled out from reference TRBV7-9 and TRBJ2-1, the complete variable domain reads DTGVSQNPRHKITKRGQNVTFRCDPISEHNRLYWYRQTLGQGPEFLTYFQNEAQLEKSRLLSDRFSAERPKGSFSTLEIQRTEQGDSAMYLCASSTTRAGYYNEQFFGPGTRLTVL.

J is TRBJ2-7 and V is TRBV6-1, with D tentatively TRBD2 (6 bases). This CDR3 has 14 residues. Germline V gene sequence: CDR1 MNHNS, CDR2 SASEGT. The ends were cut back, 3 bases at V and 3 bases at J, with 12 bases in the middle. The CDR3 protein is CASSDLLAVYEQYF. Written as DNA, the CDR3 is TGTGCCAGCAGTGACCTACTAGCAGTCTACGAGCAGTACTTC.

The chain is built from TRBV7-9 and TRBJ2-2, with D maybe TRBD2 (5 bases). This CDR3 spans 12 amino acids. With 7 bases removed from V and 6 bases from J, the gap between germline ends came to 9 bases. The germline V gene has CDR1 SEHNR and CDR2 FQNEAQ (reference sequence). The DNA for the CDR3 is TGTGCCAGCATGGCGAGGGCCGGGGAGCTGTTTTTT. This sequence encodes CASMARAGELFF.

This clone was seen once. As DNA, the CDR3 is TGTGCCAGCAGCCCCTCCCGGGGGGCGTTAGAGCAGTACTTC. This codes for CASSPSRGALEQYF. This sequence joins TRBV5-6 and TRBJ2-7, with D tentatively TRBD2 (7 bases). The germline V and J ends were trimmed by 4 bases and 7 bases, with 18 bases remaining between them. Germline V gene lookup returns CDR1 SGHDT and CDR2 YYEEEE. This CDR3 region has 14 residues.

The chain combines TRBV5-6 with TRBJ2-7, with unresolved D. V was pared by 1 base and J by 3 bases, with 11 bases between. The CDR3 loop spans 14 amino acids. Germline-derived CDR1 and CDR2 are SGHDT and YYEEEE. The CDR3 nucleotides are TGTGCCAGCAGCTTGCTGTCCCCCTACTACGAGCAGTACTTC. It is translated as CASSLLSPYYEQYF. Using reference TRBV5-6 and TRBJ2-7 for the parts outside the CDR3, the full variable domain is DAGVTQSPTHLIKTRGQQVTLRCSPKSGHDTVSWYQQALGQGPQFIFQYYEEEERQRGNFPDRFSGHQFPNYSSELNVNALLLGDSALYLCASSLLSPYYEQYFGPGTRLTVT.

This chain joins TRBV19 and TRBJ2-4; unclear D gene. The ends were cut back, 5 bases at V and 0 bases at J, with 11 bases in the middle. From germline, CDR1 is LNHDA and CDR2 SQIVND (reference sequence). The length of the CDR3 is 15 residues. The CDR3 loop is CASSDTPLAKNIQYF. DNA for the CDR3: TGTGCCAGTAGTGATACACCTCTAGCCAAAAACATTCAGTACTTC.

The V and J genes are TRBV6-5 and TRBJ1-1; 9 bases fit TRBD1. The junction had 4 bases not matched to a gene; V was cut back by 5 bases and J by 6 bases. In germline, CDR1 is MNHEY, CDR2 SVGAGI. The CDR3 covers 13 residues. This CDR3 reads CASSQDRGAEAFF. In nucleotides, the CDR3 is TGTGCCAGCAGTCAGGACAGGGGCGCTGAAGCTTTCTTT.

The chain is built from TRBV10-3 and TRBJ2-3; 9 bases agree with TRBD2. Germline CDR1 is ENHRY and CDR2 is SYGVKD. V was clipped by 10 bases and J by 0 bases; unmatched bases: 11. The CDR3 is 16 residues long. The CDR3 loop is CATERGASSSTDTQYF. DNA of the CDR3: TGTGCCACCGAGCGGGGGGCCAGCTCTAGCACAGATACGCAGTATTTT.

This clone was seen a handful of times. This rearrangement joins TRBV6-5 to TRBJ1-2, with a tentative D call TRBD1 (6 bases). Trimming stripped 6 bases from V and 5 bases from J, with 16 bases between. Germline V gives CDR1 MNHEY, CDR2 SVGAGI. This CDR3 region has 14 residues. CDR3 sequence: CASSSQGGAYGYTF. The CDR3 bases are TGTGCCAGCAGCTCCCAAGGGGGGGCTTATGGCTACACCTTC.

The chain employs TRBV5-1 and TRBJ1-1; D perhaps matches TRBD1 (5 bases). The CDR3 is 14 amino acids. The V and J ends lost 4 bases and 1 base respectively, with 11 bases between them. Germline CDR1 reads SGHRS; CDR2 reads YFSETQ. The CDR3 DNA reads TGCGCCAGCAGCCTCCAGACAGAGAACACTGAAGCTTTCTTT. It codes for CASSLQTENTEAFF.

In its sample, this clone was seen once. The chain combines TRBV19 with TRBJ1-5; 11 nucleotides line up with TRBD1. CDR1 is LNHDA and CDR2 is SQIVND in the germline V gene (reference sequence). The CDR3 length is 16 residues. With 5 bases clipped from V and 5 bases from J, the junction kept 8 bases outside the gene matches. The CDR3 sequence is CASSPLPGQGDQPQHF. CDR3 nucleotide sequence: TGTGCCAGTAGTCCATTACCGGGACAGGGGGATCAGCCCCAGCATTTT.

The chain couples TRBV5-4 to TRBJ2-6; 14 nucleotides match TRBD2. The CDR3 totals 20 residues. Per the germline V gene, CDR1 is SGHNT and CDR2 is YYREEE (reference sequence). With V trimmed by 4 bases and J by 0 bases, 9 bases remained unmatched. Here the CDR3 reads CASSRGTSGSRGSGANVLTF. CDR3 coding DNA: TGTGCCAGCAGCCGCGGGACTAGCGGGAGTCGGGGCTCTGGGGCCAACGTCCTGACTTTC.

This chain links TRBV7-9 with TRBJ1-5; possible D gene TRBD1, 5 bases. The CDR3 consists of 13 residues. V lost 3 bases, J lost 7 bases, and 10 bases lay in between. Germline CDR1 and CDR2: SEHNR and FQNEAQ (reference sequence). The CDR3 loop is CASSLEGRQPQHF. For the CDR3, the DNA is TGTGCCAGCAGCTTGGAGGGACGACAGCCCCAGCATTTT.

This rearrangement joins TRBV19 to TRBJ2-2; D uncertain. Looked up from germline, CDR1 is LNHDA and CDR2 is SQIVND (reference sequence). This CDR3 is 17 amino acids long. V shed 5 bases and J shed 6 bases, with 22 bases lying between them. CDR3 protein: CASSAHRRVQGPGELFF. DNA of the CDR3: TGTGCCAGTAGTGCTCACCGCCGGGTCCAAGGTCCCGGGGAGCTGTTTTTT.

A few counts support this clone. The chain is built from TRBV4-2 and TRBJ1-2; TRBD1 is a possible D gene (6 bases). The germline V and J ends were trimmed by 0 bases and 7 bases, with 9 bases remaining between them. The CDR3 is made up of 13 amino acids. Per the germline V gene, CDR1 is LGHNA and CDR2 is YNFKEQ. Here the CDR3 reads CASSQDRGFGYTF. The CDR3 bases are TGTGCCAGCAGCCAAGACAGGGGTTTTGGCTACACCTTC.

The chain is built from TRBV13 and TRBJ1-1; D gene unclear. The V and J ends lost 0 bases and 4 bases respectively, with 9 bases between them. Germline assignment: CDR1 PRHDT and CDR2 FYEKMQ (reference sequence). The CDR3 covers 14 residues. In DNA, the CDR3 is TGTGCCAGCAGCTTAGGTGGGTCGGGCACTGAAGCTTTCTTT. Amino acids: CASSLGGSGTEAFF.

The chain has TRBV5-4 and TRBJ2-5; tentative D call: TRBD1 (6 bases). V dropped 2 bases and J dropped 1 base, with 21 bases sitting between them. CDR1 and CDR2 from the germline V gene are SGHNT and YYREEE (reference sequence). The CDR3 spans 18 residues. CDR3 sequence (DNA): TGTGCCAGCAGCTTTTCCCACGGGCTTACAGGGATCCAAGAGACCCAGTACTTC. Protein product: CASSFSHGLTGIQETQYF.

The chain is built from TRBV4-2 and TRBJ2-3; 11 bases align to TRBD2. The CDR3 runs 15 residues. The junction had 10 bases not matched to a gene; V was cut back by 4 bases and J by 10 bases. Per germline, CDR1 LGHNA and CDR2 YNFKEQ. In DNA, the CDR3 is TGTGCCAGCAGCCCGACTAGCGGGAAGGACTCTGCGCAGTATTTT. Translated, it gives CASSPTSGKDSAQYF.